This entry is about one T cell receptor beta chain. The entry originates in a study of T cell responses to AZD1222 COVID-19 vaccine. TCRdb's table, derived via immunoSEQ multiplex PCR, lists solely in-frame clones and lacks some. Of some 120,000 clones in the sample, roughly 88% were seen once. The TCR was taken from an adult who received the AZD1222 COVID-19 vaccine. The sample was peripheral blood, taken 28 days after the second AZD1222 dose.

The CDR3 nucleotides read TGTGCCAGCAGCTCCGGACTAGCGGGGAAGGGGGAGACCCAGTACTTC. This sequence encodes CASSSGLAGKGETQYF. The rearrangement links TRBV9 to TRBJ2-5; 12 positions match TRBD2. The CDR3 has 16 residues. Germline V gene sequence: CDR1 SGDLS, CDR2 YYNGEE. J was trimmed by 5 bases and V by 4 bases; bases with no gene match: 9.